Listed here is a single T cell receptor beta chain. What antigen it recognizes has not been identified. No much larger clonotype is one base removed from it; base qualities were not supplied. This specimen belongs to a study of cytomegalovirus exposure and HLA in healthy donors (dated by TCRdb to 2016 to 2017). Concerning the study at large: An earlier analysis of around 600 of the donors reported 250 to 350 Gb of sequence data and 120 million or so unique TCR beta sequences from roughly 180 million T cells. Four to six DR-DQ haplotypes were handled as single units for association and clustering, since linkage in the cohort was strong. Rather than using new phenotypic data, the later analysis identified candidate immune exposures from TCR beta sequences and from how often those sequences occurred across donors. The study used immunosequencing to profile the T cell repertoires of more than 650 subjects and linked those repertoires to cytomegalovirus serostatus. Along with the roughly 670-subject first cohort, a separate validation cohort of over a hundred different subjects was used. The study aimed to test whether signatures of past pathogen exposure could be identified by cataloging public T cell receptors. Among some 410 genotyped donors of the cohort, an average of roughly 240,000 unique TCR beta nucleotide sequences were sequenced per donor, roughly 20% of them non-productive. To decide whether each TCR beta V gene segment behaved as functional or pseudogenic, an earlier analysis of 587 of the donors relied on high-throughput TCR beta sequencing. Among the approximately 400 genotyped donors, roughly 80% belonged to the genetic ancestry cluster associated with self-reported Caucasian donors. Typing coverage varied by locus: roughly 629-640 donors for A, B, C, DRB1 and DQB1; under 550 for DQA1; more than 600 for DPA1; about 450 for DPB1. A later genetic analysis took genome-wide SNP genotypes for about 55% of the 666 donors and used that subset as a discovery cohort. All discovery cohort repertoires had been generated on a single sequencing platform. In a later analysis, previously published TCR beta repertoires from about 670 donors were re-analyzed and high-resolution HLA genotyping was added so that TCR occurrence patterns could be studied. Donor age, sex, ethnicity and CMV serostatus were compiled together with the repertoire data. An early release covering some 640 HLA-typed donors comprised about 290 gigabases of sequencing data and some 79 million unique TCR sequences. High-throughput TCR immunosequencing, statistical association of individual TCRs with disease status, and machine learning were combined to predict cytomegalovirus infection status. Both class I and class II loci were covered by HLA typing, at four-digit resolution.

Library generation was performed with the immunoSEQ multiplex PCR assay. The multiplex PCR relied on a mix of 60 forward primers for TCR Vbeta segments and 13 reverse primers for TCR Jbeta segments. Amplification of the CDR3 region of rearranged TCR beta genes was performed with a multiplex PCR assay on genomic DNA. On the Illumina HiSeq System, the amplified TCR beta libraries were sequenced as 87-base-pair reads. On the authors' methods: A later analysis counted about 80 million unique TCR beta chains across the 700 or so repertoires, and 9.5 million to 11 million of these chains were shared by at least two donors. Raw reads were error-corrected and collapsed into unique sequences by a nearest-neighbor algorithm in which closely related sequences were merged to remove PCR and sequencing errors. CDR3 sequences were aligned to IMGT reference sequences to assign V, D and J gene segments. For a sequence to be retained, at least a six-nucleotide match to both a V gene segment and a J gene segment was required. Rearrangements were called productive when the CDR3 lacked stop codons and stayed in frame with V and J; all others were non-productive. CDR3 was defined according to IMGT convention as the region running from the second conserved V-encoded cysteine to the conserved J-encoded phenylalanine. The earlier analysis of more than 450 of the donors excluded sequences that lacked an unambiguous match to a single V gene segment. An earlier analysis of 587 of the donors classified V segments as functional when productive rearrangements were above 56.7% and as segregating when the standard deviation between donors was above 5%. A statistical classification framework was built for diagnosing cytomegalovirus status from the catalog of TCR beta chain sequences. V and J gene assignment, in a later analysis, came from comparing TCR nucleotide sequences with IMGT/GENE-DB human TR gene sequences. The TCRdist pipeline was used in a later analysis to assign CDR3 sequences and most-parsimonious VDJ recombination scenarios. In a later analysis, every TCR beta chain was defined by the combination of its CDR3 amino acid sequence and its V-gene family, and reads without a unique V-gene family were dropped. A later analysis removed roughly 590 highly shared, low-generation-probability nucleotide sequences to deal with suspected cross-contamination and a sequencing artifact. In a later analysis, a clonal expansion index for each public chain was calculated from normalized within-repertoire ranks of inferred template counts. In a later analysis, generation probabilities were computed using a VDJ recombination model fitted to out-of-frame rearrangements, and the results were checked against IGoR. Hypergeometric tests were used in a later analysis to score TCR-TCR, TCR-HLA and TCR-CMV co-occurrence, with a repertoire-size bias correction applied to the TCR pairs. False discovery rates were estimated in a later analysis by permuting HLA or CMV assignments 20 times. In a later analysis, co-occurring TCRs were grouped using DBSCAN, and TCRdist sequence similarity was added for clustering within HLA-allele-positive subsets. For co-occurrence clustering, repertoires with fewer than 30,000 or more than 120,000 public chains were excluded, along with roughly five repertoires with anomalous nucleotide sharing. The table comes from immuneACCESS by way of TCRdb, which keeps in-frame sequences with V and J called. Part of the clones is missing from these tables; in studies checked, under half for an unresolved V gene and the rest for unknown reasons. That table furnishes V, J and clone size, whereas the DNA furnished D and trimming. This sample lists more than 90,000 clones; approximately 80% were detected once. The ten largest clones capture approximately 23% of the sample.

Including cysteine and phenylalanine, the CDR3 has 15 amino acids. Only CDR3 DNA remains: 45 bases, in frame from the first base. Looking up the germline V gene yields CDR1 SGDLS and CDR2 YYNGEE. The trim is 3 bases for V and 0 bases for J, with a gap of 12 bases between the germline ends. What the authors observed across the whole study: Because counts were too low, 15 to 20 rarely observed V segments, including chromosome 9 orphons, were left out of the earlier analysis of approximately 500 of the donors. A later genetic analysis reported fewer N-insertions in productive TCRs among donors in an Asian-associated ancestry cluster than the roughly 640-donor mean. In a later genetic analysis, a missense DCLRE1C variant was associated with V-gene and J-gene trimming of TCR beta chains, and the association was replicated in an independent cohort. Specific HLA alleles were associated with some 15,000 TCR beta sequences at a false discovery rate of 0.05 in a later analysis. Linkage disequilibrium might explain the correlated functional status among segregating V segments, but an unknown experimental factor could not be excluded. In the study, approximately 160 TCR beta chains were listed as associated with cytomegalovirus. When HLA alleles, especially DR and DQ, strongly co-occurred, attributing TCR associations to individual alleles was difficult. The sequencing pipeline was judged likely to have produced a cluster of highly shared sequence variants as a technical artifact. Most CMV-associated TCR beta chains appeared to be HLA-restricted in a later analysis, and the HLA associations seemed to be driven largely by CMV exposure. Roughly uniform sequencing depth across donors was assumed in presence/absence analyses, although this assumption may not hold. In a later analysis, the rate of TCR association differed among HLA loci, with DRB1 alleles having the most associated TCRs and HLA-C alleles having the fewest. Broadly in line with IMGT annotations, most TCR beta V segments showed up in productive rearrangements about 87% or about 30% of the time in an earlier analysis of 450 to 750 of the donors. For the cohort, immune exposure information was limited to CMV serostatus. In both the original and validation cohorts, the classifier was reported to diagnose cytomegalovirus status with high specificity and sensitivity. Several of the top co-occurrence clusters appeared to be linked to parvovirus B19, influenza, CMV and Epstein-Barr virus, according to a later analysis. A later analysis found that HLA-associated TCR beta chains were more clonally expanded and had lower generation probabilities than equally common non-associated chains. Because HLA typing was missing for some donors at each locus, association tests included only the typed subset. A few of the identified cytomegalovirus-associated TCR beta chains were confirmed in vitro to be specific for cytomegalovirus antigens. Because the 87-base-pair reads could not distinguish some IMGT-functional V segments, including TRBV6-2 and TRBV6-3, those segments were excluded. While some public TCRs were present in many individuals, most TCR sequences turned up only very rarely across donors. It was suggested by the authors that the approach could potentially be generalized to other disease states and immunological phenotypes. Only TCR beta chains were sequenced in this cohort, and the absence of alpha or paired-chain data limited detectable features. A further reported finding was that TCR beta sequences accurately predicted the HLA-A and HLA-B alleles for most subjects in the first cohort.

In total, 666 healthy bone marrow donors made up the cohort. At the time of sampling, all cohort members were nominally healthy, though unrecorded immune exposures were likely present. The donor was CMV seropositive and belonged to the group of 270 or so seropositive cohort members. Every donor gave a peripheral blood sample, and the peripheral blood mononuclear cells from that sample were used for TCR beta sequencing. The Qiagen DNeasy Blood Extraction Kit was used to extract genomic DNA from the blood cell samples. The sequence joins TRBV9 to TRBJ1-1, and perhaps TRBD1 as D gene, on 5 matching bases. The clonotype was recovered from a man younger than 40 in good health and CMV-seropositive. Specimen: PBMCs. The nucleotide sequence is given as TGTGCCAGCAGCGCACGGGGGAATATGAACACTGAAGCTTTCTTT. It specifies CASSARGNMNTEAFF.